Shown below are 25 T cell receptor beta chains from a single sample sequenced in a study of PD-1 blockade in classical Hodgkin lymphoma. Produced via immunoSEQ multiplex PCR; TCRdb's table is partial and in-frame only. The sample records about 20,000 clones, around 80% being singletons. With no exception, relapse followed autologous stem cell transplantation in all patients, and brentuximab vedotin exposure varied. Sequencing was performed on peripheral blood mononuclear cells (PBMCs), taken at baseline. The receptors were sampled from a human donor with classical Hodgkin lymphoma.

The chain joins TRBV6-5 to TRBJ2-1, with 12 bases fitting TRBD2. Per the germline V gene, CDR1 is MNHEY and CDR2 is SVGAGI. The CDR3 is 14 amino acids. V was clipped by 4 bases and J by 10 bases; unmatched bases: 5. The CDR3 here is CASSSTSGGGEQFF. The CDR3 DNA sequence: TGTGCCAGCAGTTCGACTAGCGGGGGAGGGGAGCAGTTCTTC.

The CDR3 bases are TGTGCCAGCAGCCGCGGGACAGACAACACTGAAGCTTTCTTT. Amino acids: CASSRGTDNTEAFF. J is TRBJ1-1 and V is TRBV11-1; 7 bases line up with TRBD1. The trim removed 5 bases at V and 2 bases at J, leaving 5 bases unmatched. Per the germline V gene, CDR1 is SGHAT and CDR2 is FQDESV (reference sequence). This CDR3 contains 14 residues.

This chain joins TRBV5-1 and TRBJ1-1; 12 nucleotides align to TRBD1. The CDR3 runs to 14 residues. Germline trimming cut 5 bases from V and 4 bases from J; bases unmatched to any gene: 3. Germline V gene lookup returns CDR1 SGHRS and CDR2 YFSETQ. In DNA, the CDR3 is TGCGCCAGCAGGCTGGGACAGGGGGCCACTGAAGCTTTCTTT. Residues: CASRLGQGATEAFF.

The V and J genes are TRBV23-1 and TRBJ2-1, with D possibly matching TRBD2 (5 bases). TRBV23-1 is reported as an ORF; its role is uncertain. This CDR3 is 14 amino acids long. Between the trimmed V and J ends, which lost 0 bases and 9 bases, there was a span of 12 bases. The CDR3: CASSQSYLAGEQFF. The CDR3 bases are TGCGCCAGCAGTCAATCGTACCTAGCAGGTGAGCAGTTCTTC.

This clone was observed a handful of times. The J gene is TRBJ2-1, the V gene TRBV10-3, with 7 nucleotides matching TRBD1. The V gene's germline CDR1 is ENHRY and CDR2 SYGVKD. CDR3 length equals 11 residues. V gave up 10 bases and J gave up 7 bases; unmatched junction bases: 4. CDR3 protein: CATSRGNEQFF. CDR3 bases: TGTGCCACCTCCAGGGGGAATGAGCAGTTCTTC.

The V call is TRBV2, the J call TRBJ2-6, with 7 bases matching TRBD1. The V gene's germline CDR1 is SNHLY and CDR2 FYNNEI. This CDR3 contains 16 residues. Trimming at V came to 7 bases and at J to 2 bases, leaving 8 bases not matched to a gene. The CDR3 nucleotides read TGTGCCAGCACCGACAGGGAGATCCCTGGGGCCAACGTCCTGACTTTC. It specifies CASTDREIPGANVLTF.

The CDR3 protein is CASSVDGDQPQHF. The CDR3 nucleotides are TGTGCCAGCAGCGTAGACGGGGACCAGCCCCAGCATTTT. The rearrangement uses TRBV9 and TRBJ1-5, with D perhaps matching TRBD1 (5 bases). V gave up 0 bases and J gave up 7 bases, with 8 bases separating them. The germline V gene encodes CDR1 SGDLS and CDR2 YYNGEE. The CDR3 totals 13 residues.

This clone rates as medium-sized. The chain carries TRBV19 and TRBJ1-1; D call uncertain. Germline V gene sequence: CDR1 LNHDA, CDR2 SQIVND (reference sequence). CDR3 length equals 13 residues. V lost 7 bases and J 7 bases, leaving 16 bases between the germline ends. CDR3 sequence: CASTTRTLGEAFF. Written as DNA, the CDR3 is TGTGCCAGTACCACCAGGACCCTGGGTGAAGCTTTCTTT. The whole variable domain, filled in from reference TRBV19 and TRBJ1-1, reads DGGITQSPKYLFRKEGQNVTLSCEQNLNHDAMYWYRQDPGQGLRLIYYSQIVNDFQKGDIAEGYSVSREKKESFPLTVTSAQKNPTAFYLCASTTRTLGEAFFGQGTRLTVV.

The V gene is TRBV5-1, the J gene TRBJ2-5; 12 positions agree with TRBD1. With V trimmed by 0 bases and J by 3 bases, 6 bases remained unmatched. The CDR3 extends over 17 amino acids. Germline loops: CDR1 SGHRS, CDR2 YFSETQ. CDR3 residues: CASSLAGTGGAKETQYF. DNA for the CDR3: TGCGCCAGCAGCTTGGCAGGGACAGGGGGCGCGAAAGAGACCCAGTACTTC.

V usage is TRBV6-5 and J usage is TRBJ2-2; 9 nucleotides line up with TRBD1. V trimming: 6 bases; J trimming: 1 base; junction bases outside the gene matches: 3. There are 15 residues in the CDR3. CDR1 is MNHEY, CDR2 SVGAGI, per germline. CDR3: CASRETGGNTGELFF. The CDR3 DNA follows: TGTGCCAGCAGAGAGACAGGGGGGAACACCGGGGAGCTGTTTTTT.

The chain employs TRBV9 and TRBJ2-7; TRBD2 is a possible D gene (5 bases). V lost 7 bases and J lost 1, with 18 bases in between. The length of the CDR3 is 15 residues. Germline CDR1 reads SGDLS; CDR2 reads YYNGEE. The CDR3 nucleotides read TGTGCCAGCGGAGTGCACCCGGACTCATCCTACGAGCAGTACTTC. This gives the protein CASGVHPDSSYEQYF.

The chain joins TRBV11-2 to TRBJ2-7; TRBD2 agrees at 10 bases. With 4 bases clipped from V and 3 bases from J, the junction kept 6 bases outside the gene matches. Germline CDR1 and CDR2: SGHAT and FQNNGV. This CDR3 has 15 residues. The CDR3 DNA sequence: TGTGCCAGCAGCTCAACCCGGACTAGCGGCTACGAGCAGTACTTC. Translating gives CASSSTRTSGYEQYF.

DNA of the CDR3: TGTGCCAGTAATGGGGGTAGTGGCAATCAGCCCCAGCATTTT. As protein: CASNGGSGNQPQHF. The rearrangement joins TRBV19 to TRBJ1-5; tentative D call: TRBD1 (5 bases). The V gene lost 7 bases and the J gene lost 2 bases, with 12 bases spanning the gap. The CDR3 has 14 residues. Per the germline V gene, CDR1 is LNHDA and CDR2 is SQIVND (reference sequence). The full variable domain, in which reference TRBV19 and TRBJ1-5 provide the parts outside the CDR3, is DGGITQSPKYLFRKEGQNVTLSCEQNLNHDAMYWYRQDPGQGLRLIYYSQIVNDFQKGDIAEGYSVSREKKESFPLTVTSAQKNPTAFYLCASNGGSGNQPQHFGDGTRLSIL.

This clone showed up just a few times. The rearrangement uses TRBV4-2 and TRBJ2-2; D might be TRBD2 (6 bases). This CDR3 region has 18 residues. Trimming took 5 bases from V and 1 from J, leaving 20 bases between them. Germline values: CDR1 LGHNA, CDR2 YNFKEQ. CDR3 coding DNA: TGTGCCAGCAGCTCCCATATATGGGGGGAGAAGAACACCGGGGAGCTGTTTTTT. Translation gives CASSSHIWGEKNTGELFF.

V usage is TRBV18 and J usage is TRBJ2-3; D is uncertain. Trimming took 0 bases from V and 4 from J, leaving 8 bases between them. The CDR3 loop spans 14 amino acids. Germline V lookup: CDR1 KGHSH, CDR2 LQKENI. CDR3 bases: TGTGCCAGCTCACCACCCGCATTCGCAGATACGCAGTATTTT. This translates into CASSPPAFADTQYF. Drawing the rest from reference TRBV18 and TRBJ2-3, the complete variable domain is NAGVMQNPRHLVRRRGQEARLRCSPMKGHSHVYWYRQLPEEGLKFMVYLQKENIIDESGMPKERFSAEFPKEGPSILRIQQVVRGDSAAYFCASSPPAFADTQYFGPGTRLTVL.

V gene TRBV6-1 combines with J gene TRBJ1-3; maybe TRBD1 (5 bases). CDR1 MNHNS and CDR2 SASEGT come from the germline V gene. V was trimmed by 7 bases and J by 4 bases, leaving 14 bases between them. The CDR3 runs 14 residues. The CDR3 here is CASTSPQGGNTIYF. CDR3 DNA sequence: TGTGCCAGCACCTCCCCCCAGGGAGGAAACACCATATATTTT.

The chain couples TRBV4-1 to TRBJ1-2; 9 bases agree with TRBD1. This CDR3 contains 15 residues. Germline CDR1 MGHRA, CDR2 YSYEKL. The ends lost 2 bases at V and 7 bases at J; junction bases unmatched: 8. CDR3 coding DNA: TGCGCCAGCAGCCAACCGGGACAGGGTCAGGGTGGCTACACCTTC. Translation gives CASSQPGQGQGGYTF.

V gene TRBV4-1 combines with J gene TRBJ1-1; 10 bases map to TRBD1. The CDR3 covers 17 residues. V lost 0 bases and J lost 7; bases outside the gene matches: 11. Germline CDR1 and CDR2: MGHRA and YSYEKL. In DNA, the CDR3 is TGCGCCAGCAGCCAAGAGGAATTACGACAGGGGGCTCGTGAAGCTTTCTTT. Translated, it gives CASSQEELRQGAREAFF.

Details on this clone: This sample also contains other DNA sequences that code for the same CDR3. V gene TRBV27 combines with J gene TRBJ1-4; D uncertain. V dropped 7 bases and J dropped 1 base, with 7 bases sitting between them. Germline V gives CDR1 MNHEY, CDR2 SMNVEV (reference sequence). This CDR3 comprises 13 residues. This CDR3 is CASKGRTNEKLFF. The CDR3, as DNA: TGTGCCAGCAAGGGCCGAACTAATGAAAAACTGTTTTTT.

The gene calls are TRBV7-9 and TRBJ2-1; D remains unclear. Trimming cost V 5 bases and J 6 bases, with 14 bases left between them. There are 14 residues in the CDR3. Looked up from germline, CDR1 is SEHNR and CDR2 is FQNEAQ (reference sequence). This CDR3 is CASSLRIVSNEQFF. Here the CDR3 DNA reads TGTGCCAGCAGCCTTAGAATAGTGAGCAATGAGCAGTTCTTC.

J is TRBJ2-7 and V is TRBV27; D unclear. Per germline, CDR1 MNHEY and CDR2 SMNVEV (reference sequence). The CDR3 is made up of 12 amino acids. V was clipped by 4 bases and J by 6 bases, with 10 bases between them. CDR3: CASSSRFSEQYF. DNA for the CDR3: TGTGCCAGCAGTTCAAGGTTTAGCGAGCAGTACTTC.

V and J are TRBV19 and TRBJ2-7; D remains unclear. This CDR3 spans 13 amino acids. Trimming took 4 bases from V and 2 from J, leaving 9 bases between them. Germline values: CDR1 LNHDA, CDR2 SQIVND (reference sequence). DNA of the CDR3: TGTGCCAGTAGTACGGGTGTCACCTACGAGCAGTACTTC. This codes for CASSTGVTYEQYF.

DNA of the CDR3: TGTGCCAGCAGCCCTAAGATGGGGACAGGGGGAGTTAATACGCAGTATTTT. Protein: CASSPKMGTGGVNTQYF. The V gene is TRBV9, the J gene TRBJ2-3, with 11 bases fitting TRBD1. The CDR3 length is 17 residues. The germline V gene encodes CDR1 SGDLS and CDR2 YYNGEE. V trimming: 4 bases; J trimming: 7 bases; junction bases outside the gene matches: 14.

The chain is built from TRBV14 and TRBJ1-2; 7 bases fit TRBD1. The CDR3 has 14 residues. Per the germline V gene, CDR1 is SGHDN and CDR2 is FVKESK. The ends lost 2 bases at V and 4 bases at J; junction bases unmatched: 4. The CDR3 loop reads CASSQLKGAYGYTF. The CDR3 DNA reads TGTGCCAGCAGCCAATTAAAGGGGGCCTATGGCTACACCTTC.

This clone was observed a few times. This chain uses TRBV10-3 with TRBJ1-2; no definite D call. Between the trimmed V and J ends, which lost 4 bases and 7 bases, there was a span of 7 bases. The CDR3 has 11 amino acids. Looked up from germline, CDR1 is ENHRY and CDR2 is SYGVKD. The CDR3 DNA follows: TGTGCCATCAGTGGGACGGGTGGCTACACCTTC. Translated: CAISGTGGYTF.